One TCR beta chain is described in this entry. Sequencing used immunoSEQ multiplex PCR; TCRdb keeps in-frame clones, though not all of them. The table lists 65,000 to 80,000 clones, 85% to 95% of them singletons. The sample is drawn from a study of technical replicates of blood from a handful of donors. Germline loops: CDR1 MNHNS, CDR2 SASEGT. CDR3 length: 16 residues. With 0 bases removed from V and 0 bases from J, the gap between germline ends came to 12 bases. The chain joins TRBV6-1 to TRBJ2-7; possibly TRBD1 for D (5 bases). This TCR derives from a human donor in good health. The sequenced sample consisted of T cells isolated from PBMCs. The CDR3 is CASSEAWGRGSYEQYF. The CDR3 region has the DNA TGTGCCAGCAGTGAAGCTTGGGGTAGGGGCTCCTACGAGCAGTACTTC.